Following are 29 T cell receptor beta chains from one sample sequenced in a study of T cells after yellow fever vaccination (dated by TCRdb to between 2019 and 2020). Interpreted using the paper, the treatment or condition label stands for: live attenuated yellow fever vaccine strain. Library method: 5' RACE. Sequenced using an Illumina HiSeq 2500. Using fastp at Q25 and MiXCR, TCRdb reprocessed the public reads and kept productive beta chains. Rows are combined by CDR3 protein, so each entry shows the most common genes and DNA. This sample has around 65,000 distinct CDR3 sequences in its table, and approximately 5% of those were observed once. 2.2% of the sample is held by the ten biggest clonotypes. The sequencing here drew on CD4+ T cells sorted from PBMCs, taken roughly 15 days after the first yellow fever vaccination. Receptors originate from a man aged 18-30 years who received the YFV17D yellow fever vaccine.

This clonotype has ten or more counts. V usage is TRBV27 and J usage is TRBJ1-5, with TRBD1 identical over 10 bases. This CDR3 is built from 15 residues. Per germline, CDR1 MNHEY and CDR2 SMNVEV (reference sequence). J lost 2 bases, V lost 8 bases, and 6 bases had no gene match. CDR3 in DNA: TGTGCCAGCGCCGATGGACAGGGGGGCAATCAGCCCCAGCATTTT. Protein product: CASADGQGGNQPQHF.

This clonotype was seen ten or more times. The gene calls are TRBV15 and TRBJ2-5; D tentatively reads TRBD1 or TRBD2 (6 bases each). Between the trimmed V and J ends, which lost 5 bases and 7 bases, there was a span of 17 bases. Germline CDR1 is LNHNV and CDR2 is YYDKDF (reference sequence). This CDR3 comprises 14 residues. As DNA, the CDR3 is TGTGCCACCAGCTCCGGGGGCCCCTGGGGGACCCAGTACTTC. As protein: CATSSGGPWGTQYF. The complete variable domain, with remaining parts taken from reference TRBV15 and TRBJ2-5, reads DAMVIQNPRYQVTQFGKPVTLSCSQTLNHNVMYWYQQKSSQAPKLLFHYYDKDFNNEADTPDNFQSRRPNTSFCFLDIRSPGLGDTAMYLCATSSGGPWGTQYFGPGTRLLVL.

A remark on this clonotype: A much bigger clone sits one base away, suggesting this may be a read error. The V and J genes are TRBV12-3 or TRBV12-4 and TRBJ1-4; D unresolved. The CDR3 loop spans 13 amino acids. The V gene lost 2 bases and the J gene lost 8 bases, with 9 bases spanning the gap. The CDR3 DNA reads TGTGCCAGCAGTTTAACCGCGACAGAAAAACTGTTTTTT. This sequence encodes CASSLTATEKLFF.

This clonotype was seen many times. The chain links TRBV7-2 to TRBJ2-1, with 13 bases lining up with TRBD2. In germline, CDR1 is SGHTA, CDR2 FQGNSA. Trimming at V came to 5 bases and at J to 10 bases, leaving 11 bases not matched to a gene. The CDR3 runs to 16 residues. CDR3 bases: TGTGCCAGCAGCGCCGACCGACTAGCGGGGGGAAGGGAGCAGTTCTTC. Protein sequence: CASSADRLAGGREQFF.

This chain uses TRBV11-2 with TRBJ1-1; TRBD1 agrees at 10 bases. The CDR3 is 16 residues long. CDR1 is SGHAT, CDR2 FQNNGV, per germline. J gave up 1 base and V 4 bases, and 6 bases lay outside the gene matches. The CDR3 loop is CASSWGGTGANTEAFF. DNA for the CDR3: TGTGCCAGCAGCTGGGGGGGGACAGGGGCGAACACTGAAGCTTTCTTT.

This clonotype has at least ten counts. The CDR3 nucleotides read TGTGCCAGCAGCCCCAGCACGGTCGAGCAGTACTTC. It encodes CASSPSTVEQYF. The chain combines TRBV5-6 with TRBJ2-7, with no clear D. CDR3 length equals 12 residues. V was shortened by 4 bases and J by 6 bases, with 11 bases between the two germline ends. CDR1 SGHDT and CDR2 YYEEEE come from the germline V gene.

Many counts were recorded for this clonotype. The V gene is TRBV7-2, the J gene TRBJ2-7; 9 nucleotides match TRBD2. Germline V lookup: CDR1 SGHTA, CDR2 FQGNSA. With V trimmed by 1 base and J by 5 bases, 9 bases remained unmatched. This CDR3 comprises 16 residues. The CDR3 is CASSLEGGGAGHEQYV. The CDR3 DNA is TGTGCCAGCAGCTTAGAAGGCGGGGGGGCCGGTCACGAGCAGTACGTC.

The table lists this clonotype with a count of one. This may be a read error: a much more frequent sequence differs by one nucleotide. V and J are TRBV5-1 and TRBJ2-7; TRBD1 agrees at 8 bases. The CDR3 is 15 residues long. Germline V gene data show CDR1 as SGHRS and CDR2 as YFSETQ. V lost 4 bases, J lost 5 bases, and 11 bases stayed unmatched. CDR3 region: CASSMTGARADEQYF. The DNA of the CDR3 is TGCGCCAGCAGCATGACAGGGGCAAGAGCGGACGAGCAGTACTTC.

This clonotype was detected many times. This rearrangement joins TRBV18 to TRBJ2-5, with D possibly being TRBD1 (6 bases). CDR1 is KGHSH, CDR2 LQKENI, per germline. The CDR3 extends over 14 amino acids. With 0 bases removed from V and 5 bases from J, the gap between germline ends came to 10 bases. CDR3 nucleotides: TGTGCCAGCTCACCACCACAGGGTTGGGAGACCCAGTACTTC. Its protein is CASSPPQGWETQYF.

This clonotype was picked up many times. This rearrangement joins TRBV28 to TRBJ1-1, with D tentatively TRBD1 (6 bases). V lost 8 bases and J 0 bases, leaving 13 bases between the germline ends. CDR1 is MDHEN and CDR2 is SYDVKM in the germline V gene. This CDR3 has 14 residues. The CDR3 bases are TGTGCCAGCTCTGTGGACAGACTGAACACTGAAGCTTTCTTT. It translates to CASSVDRLNTEAFF.

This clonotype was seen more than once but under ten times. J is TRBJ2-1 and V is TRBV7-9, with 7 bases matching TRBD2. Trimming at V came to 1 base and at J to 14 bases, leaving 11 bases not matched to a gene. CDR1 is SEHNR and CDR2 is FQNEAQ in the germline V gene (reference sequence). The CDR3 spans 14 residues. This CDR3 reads CASSLGEGLEHEFF. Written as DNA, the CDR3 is TGTGCCAGCAGCTTAGGGGAGGGGCTGGAGCACGAGTTCTTC.

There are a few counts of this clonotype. CDR3 sequence reads: CAIRGTGGSASGANVLTF. CDR3 DNA: TGTGCCATCAGGGGGACAGGGGGTTCCGCCTCTGGGGCCAACGTCCTGACTTTC. This sequence joins TRBV10-3 and TRBJ2-6, with 11 bases lining up with TRBD1. J lost 0 bases, V lost 6 bases, and 7 bases had no gene match. Germline assignment: CDR1 ENHRY and CDR2 SYGVKD. The CDR3 spans 18 residues.

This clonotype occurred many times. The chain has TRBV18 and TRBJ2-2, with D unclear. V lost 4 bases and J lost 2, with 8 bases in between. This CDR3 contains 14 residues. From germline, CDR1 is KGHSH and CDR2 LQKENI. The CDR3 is CASSRSTNTGELFF. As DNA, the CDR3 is TGTGCCAGCTCACGCTCAACTAACACCGGGGAGCTGTTTTTT.

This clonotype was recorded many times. The CDR3, as DNA: TGTGCCAGCAGTACCAGGAGGACAGTACTGAACACTGAAGCTTTCTTT. Amino acids: CASSTRRTVLNTEAFF. This chain joins TRBV6-5 and TRBJ1-1, with D perhaps matching TRBD1 (6 bases). Germline CDR1 and CDR2: MNHEY and SVGAGI. With 5 bases removed from V and 0 bases from J, the gap between germline ends came to 16 bases. The CDR3 is made up of 16 amino acids.

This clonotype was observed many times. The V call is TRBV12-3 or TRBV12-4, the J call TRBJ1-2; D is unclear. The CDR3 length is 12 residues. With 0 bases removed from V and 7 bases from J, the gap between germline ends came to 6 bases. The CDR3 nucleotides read TGTGCCAGCAGTTTAGCTCCCCGTGGCTACACCTTC. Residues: CASSLAPRGYTF.

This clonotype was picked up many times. The CDR3 bases are TGTGCCAGCAGCCAGGGACAGATCTCTGGGGCCAACGTCCTGACTTTC. This translates into CASSQGQISGANVLTF. This chain joins TRBV4-2 and TRBJ2-6; TRBD1 matches 7 bases. V shed 3 bases and J 0 bases; nucleotides not matched to a gene: 2. CDR3 size: 16 residues. CDR1 is LGHNA, CDR2 YNFKEQ, per germline.

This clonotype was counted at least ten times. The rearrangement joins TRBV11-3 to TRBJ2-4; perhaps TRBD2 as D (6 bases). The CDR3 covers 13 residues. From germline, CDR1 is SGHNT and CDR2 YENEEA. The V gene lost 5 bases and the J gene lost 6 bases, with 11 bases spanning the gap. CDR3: CASSPGGTNIQYF. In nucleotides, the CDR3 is TGTGCCAGCAGCCCCGGCGGGACAAACATTCAGTACTTC.

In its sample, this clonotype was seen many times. The CDR3 protein is CASSPTTSTDTQYF. The DNA for the CDR3 is TGTGCCAGCAGCCCCACGACGTCGACAGATACGCAGTATTTT. V gene TRBV7-2 combines with J gene TRBJ2-3; D ambiguous. Trimming left V 5 bases short and J 3 bases short, with 12 bases between. CDR3 length: 14 amino acids. CDR1 and CDR2 (germline): SGHTA, FQGNSA.

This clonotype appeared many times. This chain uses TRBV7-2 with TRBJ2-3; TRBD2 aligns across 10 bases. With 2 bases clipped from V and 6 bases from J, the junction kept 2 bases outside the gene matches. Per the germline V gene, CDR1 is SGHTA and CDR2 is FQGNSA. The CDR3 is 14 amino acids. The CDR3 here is CASSLNSGGDTQYF. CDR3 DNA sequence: TGTGCCAGCAGCTTAAATAGCGGGGGGGATACGCAGTATTTT.

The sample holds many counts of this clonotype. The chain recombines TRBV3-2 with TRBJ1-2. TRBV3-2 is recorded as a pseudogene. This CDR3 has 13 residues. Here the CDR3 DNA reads TGTGCCAGCAGGTCCTCGAGGGCCCATGGCTACACCTTC. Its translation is CASRSSRAHGYTF.

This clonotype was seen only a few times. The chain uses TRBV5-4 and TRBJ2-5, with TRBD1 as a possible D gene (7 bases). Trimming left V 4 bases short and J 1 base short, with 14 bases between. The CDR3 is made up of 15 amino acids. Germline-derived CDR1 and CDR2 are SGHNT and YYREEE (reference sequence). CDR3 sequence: CASSVGGTAQETQYF. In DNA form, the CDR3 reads TGTGCCAGCAGCGTGGGCGGGACAGCCCAAGAGACCCAGTACTTC.

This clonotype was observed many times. The DNA for the CDR3 is TGTGCCAGCAGTTACTCCCTCCGGGCTTACTACGAGCAGTACTTC. It specifies CASSYSLRAYYEQYF. This chain joins TRBV6-5 and TRBJ2-7; D gene ambiguous. Trimming took 0 bases from V and 3 from J, leaving 12 bases between them. The CDR3 covers 15 residues. From germline, CDR1 is MNHEY and CDR2 SVGAGI.

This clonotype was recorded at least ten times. CDR3 nucleotide sequence: TGTGCCAGCAGCCCAGCAGGGACAGGGTTGTCCGGGGAGCTGTTTTTT. Protein product: CASSPAGTGLSGELFF. The chain combines TRBV12-3 or TRBV12-4 with TRBJ2-2, with 9 bases matching TRBD1. This CDR3 is 16 amino acids long. With 6 bases clipped from V and 6 bases from J, the junction kept 11 bases outside the gene matches.

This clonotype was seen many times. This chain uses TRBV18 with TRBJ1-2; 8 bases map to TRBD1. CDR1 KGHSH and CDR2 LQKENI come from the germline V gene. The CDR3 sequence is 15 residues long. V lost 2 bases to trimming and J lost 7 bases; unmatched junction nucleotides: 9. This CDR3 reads CASSPMWQGAAGYTF. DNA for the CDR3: TGTGCCAGCTCACCAATGTGGCAGGGGGCAGCTGGCTACACCTTC.

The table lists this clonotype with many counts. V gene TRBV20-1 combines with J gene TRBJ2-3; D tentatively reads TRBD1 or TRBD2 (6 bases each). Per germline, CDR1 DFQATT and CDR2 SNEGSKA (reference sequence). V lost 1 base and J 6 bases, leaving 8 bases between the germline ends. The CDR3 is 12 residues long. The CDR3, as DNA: TGCAGTGCTAGAGTAGGGGGGGATACGCAGTATTTT. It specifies CSARVGGDTQYF.

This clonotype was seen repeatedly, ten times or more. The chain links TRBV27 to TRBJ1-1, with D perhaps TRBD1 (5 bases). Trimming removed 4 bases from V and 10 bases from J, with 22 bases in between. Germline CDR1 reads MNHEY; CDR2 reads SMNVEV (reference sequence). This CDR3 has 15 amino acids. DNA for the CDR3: TGTGCCAGCAGTTCAGACAGTTGGGGTCCCCGAAGAGCTTTCTTT. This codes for CASSSDSWGPRRAFF.

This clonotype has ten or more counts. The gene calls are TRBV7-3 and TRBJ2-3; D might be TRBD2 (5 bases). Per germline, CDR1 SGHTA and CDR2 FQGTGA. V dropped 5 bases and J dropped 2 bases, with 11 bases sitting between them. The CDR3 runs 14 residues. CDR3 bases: TGTGCCAGCAGCGCCAGCGGTTACACAGATACGCAGTATTTT. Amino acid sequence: CASSASGYTDTQYF. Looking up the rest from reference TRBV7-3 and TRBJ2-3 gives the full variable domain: GAGVSQTPSNKVTEKGKYVELRCDPISGHTALYWYRQSLGQGPEFLIYFQGTGAADDSGLPNDRFFAVRPEGSVSTLKIQRTERGDSAVYLCASSASGYTDTQYFGPGTRLTVL.

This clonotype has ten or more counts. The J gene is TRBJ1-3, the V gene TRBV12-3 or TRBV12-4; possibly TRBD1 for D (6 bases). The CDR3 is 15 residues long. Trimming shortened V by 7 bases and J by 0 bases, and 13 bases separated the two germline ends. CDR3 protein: CASNPRGGSGNTIYF. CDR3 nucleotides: TGTGCCAGCAACCCTAGGGGGGGCTCTGGAAACACCATATATTTT.

The CDR3 DNA follows: TGTGCCAGCAGCCCAGGGACCGGGGAGACCCAGTACTTC. Protein sequence: CASSPGTGETQYF. This chain links TRBV7-2 with TRBJ2-5; D might be TRBD1 or TRBD2, each matching 5 bases. V was trimmed by 5 bases and J by 5 bases, leaving 12 bases between them. Germline lookup yields CDR1 SGHTA and CDR2 FQGNSA. The CDR3 is made up of 13 amino acids. Supplemented by reference TRBV7-2 and TRBJ2-5, the full variable domain reads GAGVSQSPSNKVTEKGKDVELRCDPISGHTALYWYRQSLGQGLEFLIYFQGNSAPDKSGLPSDRFSAERTGGSVSTLTIQRTQQEDSAVYLCASSPGTGETQYFGPGTRLLVL.